These 19 T cell receptor beta chains were all obtained from the same sample, sequenced in a study of T cell changes during pregnancy in multiple sclerosis (dated by TCRdb to about 2019). The protocol used for the library was the immunoSEQ multiplex PCR assay. As stored in TCRdb, this immuneACCESS dataset retains in-frame rearrangements with V and J assigned. A fraction of the clones does not appear; measured against another copy, unresolved V genes explain less than half of the discrepancy, and the remainder lacks a known reason. The sample data list around 68,000 clones, and 90% of these were observed just once. Of the sample, more than 1.4% is held by the ten largest clones. This specimen consisted of peripheral blood, obtained in the third trimester of pregnancy. Receptors originate from a female donor with multiple sclerosis, enrolled in a pregnancy study.

In nucleotides, the CDR3 is TGCGCCAGCAGTGGACTAAGAAAGACCCAGTACTTC. It codes for CASSGLRKTQYF. The chain is built from TRBV10-2 and TRBJ2-5, with a weak D call TRBD2 (5 bases). The germline V gene encodes CDR1 WSHSY and CDR2 SAAADI. The CDR3 covers 12 residues. Trimming pared 4 bases from V and 6 bases from J, leaving 9 bases between.

The chain combines TRBV7-2 with TRBJ1-3, with D possibly being TRBD1 (6 bases). CDR3 length: 14 amino acids. Germline-derived CDR1 and CDR2 are SGHTA and FQGNSA. V lost 5 bases, J lost 0 bases, and 8 bases lay in between. The CDR3 DNA reads as TGTGCCAGCAGCGGGGGCGACTCTGGAAACACCATATATTTT. It yields the protein CASSGGDSGNTIYF.

This chain joins TRBV10-2 and TRBJ2-7; D perhaps matches TRBD1 (5 bases). The germline V gene has CDR1 WSHSY and CDR2 SAAADI. CDR3 length equals 13 residues. The ends were cut back, 10 bases at V and 5 bases at J, with 18 bases in the middle. CDR3 sequence (DNA): TGCGCCATCAGGGCCCTTGTTCCCCACGAGCAGTACTTC. Its protein product is CAIRALVPHEQYF.

V gene TRBV9 combines with J gene TRBJ2-3, with 8 bases identical to TRBD2. V shed 4 bases, J shed 6 bases, and the junction held 13 bases outside the gene matches. In germline, CDR1 is SGDLS, CDR2 YYNGEE. This CDR3 has 16 amino acids. In nucleotides, the CDR3 is TGTGCCAGCAGCCTAGGCGTAGTCGGGGGGGTGGATACGCAGTATTTT. This encodes CASSLGVVGGVDTQYF.

In its sample, this clone was seen once. The gene calls are TRBV7-9 and TRBJ1-4; D gene ambiguous. This CDR3 is built from 17 residues. Germline CDR1 is SEHNR and CDR2 is FQNEAQ (reference sequence). Trimming pared 3 bases from V and 7 bases from J, leaving 21 bases between. CDR3 sequence reads: CASSFLLVGAEGEKLFF. The DNA of the CDR3 is TGTGCCAGCAGCTTTTTACTCGTAGGCGCGGAGGGTGAAAAACTGTTTTTT.

The chain uses TRBV5-4 and TRBJ2-3; D gene unclear. Germline-derived CDR1 and CDR2 are SGHNT and YYREEE (reference sequence). CDR3 size: 13 residues. V gave up 1 base and J gave up 2 bases, with 5 bases separating them. CDR3 in DNA: TGTGCCAGCAGCTTGCCAGTCACAGATACGCAGTATTTT. This codes for CASSLPVTDTQYF.

The rearrangement uses TRBV18 and TRBJ2-2, with 10 bases matching TRBD2. Unmatched junction bases numbered 10, after V lost 3 bases and J lost 3 bases. Germline lookup yields CDR1 KGHSH and CDR2 LQKENI. This CDR3 has 18 residues. The CDR3 is CASSPIKASGGYTGELFF. The CDR3 DNA sequence: TGTGCCAGCTCACCCATCAAAGCTAGCGGGGGATACACCGGGGAGCTGTTTTTT. The full variable domain, with the rest looked up from reference TRBV18 and TRBJ2-2, is NAGVMQNPRHLVRRRGQEARLRCSPMKGHSHVYWYRQLPEEGLKFMVYLQKENIIDESGMPKERFSAEFPKEGPSILRIQQVVRGDSAAYFCASSPIKASGGYTGELFFGEGSRLTVL.

This chain links TRBV19 with TRBJ1-5; D gene ambiguous. Germline assignment: CDR1 LNHDA and CDR2 SQIVND (reference sequence). Trimming left V 7 bases short and J 7 bases short, with 14 bases between. This CDR3 contains 13 residues. Here the CDR3 reads CASNSQVSQPQHF. The CDR3 region has the DNA TGTGCCAGTAATTCCCAGGTATCCCAGCCCCAGCATTTT.

A remark on this clone: An end of the junction does not agree with germline; a read error may underlie this. CDR3 bases: TGTGCCAGCAGTGAGGGGACAGGGAGACACCCAGACTTC. As protein: CASSEGTGRHPDF. V usage is TRBV6-1 and J usage is TRBJ2-4, with 9 bases that match TRBD1. Germline CDR1 reads MNHNS; CDR2 reads SASEGT. The CDR3 extends over 13 amino acids.

The V call is TRBV5-1, the J call TRBJ2-7; D unresolved. The germline gives CDR1 SGHRS, CDR2 YFSETQ. CDR3 length: 14 residues. The V gene lost 5 bases and the J gene lost 1 base, with 13 bases spanning the gap. CDR3 sequence (DNA): TGCGCCAGCAGGCAGACTGAGGTTTCCTACGAGCAGTACTTC. Translating it yields CASRQTEVSYEQYF.

The chain uses TRBV7-7 and TRBJ2-5, with TRBD2 matching 9 bases. The junction had 1 base not matched to a gene; V was cut back by 1 base and J by 1 base. CDR1 and CDR2 from the germline V gene are SSHAT and FNYEAQ (reference sequence). The CDR3 totals 15 residues. This CDR3 reads CASSLGAGGQETQYF. The CDR3 nucleotides read TGTGCCAGCAGCTTAGGAGCGGGGGGCCAAGAGACCCAGTACTTC.

The chain is built from TRBV29-1 and TRBJ1-3, with D perhaps matching TRBD1 (5 bases). In germline, CDR1 is SQVTM, CDR2 ANQGSEA. The CDR3 runs 12 residues. Trimming took 4 bases from V and 4 from J, leaving 8 bases between them. DNA for the CDR3: TGCAGCGTTGTCAGGGCGGGAAACACCATATATTTT. This gives the protein CSVVRAGNTIYF.

V usage is TRBV6-5 and J usage is TRBJ2-7; tentatively, D is TRBD2 (5 bases). This CDR3 spans 13 amino acids. The germline CDR1 and CDR2 sequences are MNHEY and SVGAGI. Trimming stripped 4 bases from V and 2 bases from J, with 9 bases between. CDR3 amino acids: CASSLSGAYEQYF. In nucleotides, the CDR3 is TGTGCCAGCAGTTTGAGCGGCGCCTACGAGCAGTACTTC.

The rearrangement links TRBV5-1 to TRBJ2-7, with D possibly matching TRBD2 (6 bases). Germline CDR1 SGHRS, CDR2 YFSETQ. The CDR3 loop spans 15 amino acids. The V end was cut by 5 bases, the J end by 5 bases, with 20 bases between. DNA of the CDR3: TGCGCCAGCAGGGTTGGGGACTCGCCCCACCACGAGCAGTACTTC. Its protein is CASRVGDSPHHEQYF.

The chain employs TRBV6-5 and TRBJ2-1; TRBD1 is a possible D gene (5 bases). The CDR3 loop spans 14 amino acids. Germline assignment: CDR1 MNHEY and CDR2 SVGAGI. Deletions cut 0 bases from V and 4 bases from J, with 7 bases between. The CDR3 is CASSYSYRYNEQFF. The CDR3 DNA reads as TGTGCCAGCAGTTACTCGTACAGGTACAATGAGCAGTTCTTC.

The chain links TRBV5-4 to TRBJ2-7; 9 positions match TRBD2. Trimming at V came to 0 bases and at J to 7 bases, leaving 8 bases not matched to a gene. The CDR3 has 15 residues. CDR1 is SGHNT and CDR2 is YYREEE in the germline V gene (reference sequence). DNA for the CDR3: TGTGCCAGCAGCTTGGACGGCGGGAGGGCCCGGGAGCAGTACTTC. It specifies CASSLDGGRAREQYF.

The chain couples TRBV7-9 to TRBJ2-7, with 9 bases that match TRBD1. This CDR3 has 14 residues. CDR1 is SEHNR, CDR2 FQNEAQ, per germline (reference sequence). V lost 5 bases and J lost 2; bases outside the gene matches: 4. The CDR3 DNA is TGTGCCAGCAGCACACGACAGGGGGCCTACGAGCAGTACTTC. Its translation: CASSTRQGAYEQYF.

The J gene is TRBJ1-2, the V gene TRBV19, with 10 bases that match TRBD1. This CDR3 contains 15 residues. The V segment lost 4 bases and the J segment 5 bases; nucleotides outside the gene matches: 7. CDR1 LNHDA and CDR2 SQIVND come from the germline V gene (reference sequence). The CDR3 DNA sequence: TGTGCCAGTAGTAATTTGGGGACAGGGGAATATGGCTACACCTTC. Translated, it gives CASSNLGTGEYGYTF. Using reference TRBV19 and TRBJ1-2 for the parts outside the CDR3, the full variable domain is DGGITQSPKYLFRKEGQNVTLSCEQNLNHDAMYWYRQDPGQGLRLIYYSQIVNDFQKGDIAEGYSVSREKKESFPLTVTSAQKNPTAFYLCASSNLGTGEYGYTFGSGTRLTVV.

The chain uses TRBV5-1 and TRBJ2-2; TRBD1 matches 9 bases. In germline, CDR1 is SGHRS, CDR2 YFSETQ. The trim removed 0 bases at V and 3 bases at J, leaving 6 bases unmatched. The CDR3 runs to 17 residues. The CDR3 here is CASSLVVTGGDTGELFF. CDR3 in DNA: TGCGCCAGCAGCTTGGTAGTGACAGGGGGAGACACCGGGGAGCTGTTTTTT.